The 13 T cell receptor beta chains below were found in one sample sequenced in a study of T cells in Graves' hyperthyroidism and ophthalmopathy. RNA transcripts provided the source from which TCR beta CDR3 regions were amplified. HTBI primers drove first-round RT-PCR of the TCR CDR3. TCRdb passed the multiplex PCR reads through MiXCR, listing each CDR3 protein once. This sample has hundreds of thousands of distinct CDR3 sequences, with roughly 40% found just once. What was sequenced was blood. All receptors derive from a man aged 18 to 30 with Graves' hyperthyroidism.

The chain is built from TRBV25-1 and TRBJ1-1, with 10 bases that match TRBD1. The CDR3 has 13 residues. In germline, CDR1 is MGHDK, CDR2 SYGVNS. This CDR3 reads CAKTGGAGTEAFF. The CDR3 coding sequence is TGTGCTAAGACAGGGGGCGCGGGGACTGAAGCTTTCTTT.

This clonotype was counted ten times or more. The V call is TRBV7-6, the J call TRBJ2-5, with 8 bases that match TRBD2. V shed 5 bases, J shed 0 bases, and the junction held 5 bases outside the gene matches. The CDR3 length is 15 residues. Germline CDR1 reads SGHVS; CDR2 reads FNYEAQ. The CDR3 sequence is CASSQSGGDQETQYF. In nucleotides, the CDR3 is TGTGCCAGCAGCCAAAGCGGGGGCGACCAAGAGACCCAGTACTTC.

This clonotype was detected many times. The V and J genes are TRBV9 and TRBJ1-2; the D gene is possibly TRBD1 (5 bases). The germline V gene has CDR1 SGDLS and CDR2 YYNGEE. This CDR3 region has 14 residues. Deletions cut 2 bases from V and 4 bases from J, with 12 bases between. CDR3 sequence: CASSVGLSTYGYTF. CDR3 DNA sequence: TGTGCCAGCAGCGTGGGACTGTCAACCTATGGCTACACCTTC.

There are many counts of this clonotype. The chain is built from TRBV20-1 and TRBJ2-7; maybe TRBD2 (6 bases). The V end lost 5 bases, the J end lost 2 bases, and 16 bases lay between the germline ends. The germline CDR1 and CDR2 sequences are DFQATT and SNEGSKA (reference sequence). The CDR3 extends over 14 amino acids. The CDR3 DNA reads as TGCAGTGCTCCTCCGGGACTCGGAGCCTACGAGCAGTACTTC. Protein sequence: CSAPPGLGAYEQYF.

This clonotype occurred many times. The J gene is TRBJ1-5, the V gene TRBV10-1, with 7 bases matching TRBD1. V trimming: 10 bases; J trimming: 0 bases; junction bases outside the gene matches: 18. Germline lookup yields CDR1 WNHNN and CDR2 SYGVQD (reference sequence). This CDR3 comprises 18 residues. CDR3 DNA sequence: TGCGCCATTGGGGACAGTCCTTCCAGAGGGGATAGCAATCAGCCCCAGCATTTT. Its protein is CAIGDSPSRGDSNQPQHF.

Of note for this clonotype: One end of the junction is discordant with germline, which a read error may explain. V and J are TRBV7-8 and TRBJ2-5; possibly TRBD2 for D (6 bases). The V gene's germline CDR1 is SGHVS and CDR2 FQNEAQ. The CDR3 is 15 residues long. The CDR3 is CASSQDGGRAETQYF. The CDR3 DNA reads TGCGCCAGCAGCCAAGACGGGGGACGGGCAGAGACCCAGTACTTC. The entire variable domain, with the rest obtained from reference TRBV7-8 and TRBJ2-5, is as follows: GAGVSQSPRYKVAKRGQDVALRCDPISGHVSLFWYQQALGQGPEFLTYFQNEAQLDKSGLPSDRFFAERPEGSVSTLKIQRTQQEDSAVYLCASSQDGGRAETQYFGPGTRLLVL.

This clonotype was seen only a few times. CDR3 region: CASSAGTSDYEQYF. Here the CDR3 DNA reads TGTGCCAGCAGCGCCGGGACTAGCGACTACGAGCAGTACTTC. The rearrangement joins TRBV12-3 or TRBV12-4 to TRBJ2-7; 10 positions match TRBD2. The J segment lost 3 bases and the V segment lost 6 bases, leaving 5 bases of the junction unmatched. The CDR3 spans 14 residues.

There are many counts of this clonotype. The chain employs TRBV20-1 and TRBJ1-5; tentative D call: TRBD1 (5 bases). The V gene's germline CDR1 is DFQATT and CDR2 SNEGSKA (reference sequence). V gave up 1 base and J gave up 5 bases, with 9 bases separating them. The CDR3 is 13 residues long. DNA for the CDR3: TGCAGTGCTAGAGGCCAGGGTTATCAGCCCCAGCATTTT. This codes for CSARGQGYQPQHF.

CDR3 sequence reads: CASSFAAGETQYF. As DNA, the CDR3 is TGTGCCAGCAGCTTCGCGGCGGGGGAGACCCAGTACTTC. This sequence joins TRBV7-6 and TRBJ2-5; possible D gene TRBD2, 6 bases. The CDR3 sequence is 13 residues long. The V end was cut by 3 bases, the J end by 5 bases, with 10 bases between. Germline CDR1 is SGHVS and CDR2 is FNYEAQ.

The table lists this clonotype with many counts. The chain has TRBV10-3 and TRBJ2-7, with TRBD2 identical over 14 bases. V gave up 3 bases and J gave up 0 bases; unmatched junction bases: 1. CDR1 and CDR2 (germline): ENHRY, SYGVKD. The CDR3 runs to 16 residues. The CDR3 coding sequence is TGTGCCATCAGTGATGGGACTAGCGGGAGCTCCTACGAGCAGTACTTC. It translates to CAISDGTSGSSYEQYF.

The chain has TRBV6-5 and TRBJ1-2; 8 bases fit TRBD1. The CDR3 has 15 amino acids. With V trimmed by 2 bases and J by 6 bases, 8 bases remained unmatched. Germline V lookup: CDR1 MNHEY, CDR2 SVGAGI. CDR3 in DNA: TGTGCCAGCAGTTACGGGCAGGGGGCCATCCATGGCTACACCTTC. Its protein product is CASSYGQGAIHGYTF.

The rearrangement uses TRBV29-1 and TRBJ1-1; maybe TRBD1 (5 bases). From germline, CDR1 is SQVTM and CDR2 ANQGSEA. The V gene lost 4 bases and the J gene lost 4 bases, with 10 bases spanning the gap. There are 12 residues in the CDR3. CDR3 residues: CSVGGTGTEAFF. The DNA for the CDR3 is TGCAGCGTTGGGGGGACGGGCACTGAAGCTTTCTTT.

This clonotype showed up just a few times. This rearrangement joins TRBV10-3 to TRBJ2-2, with 11 bases matching TRBD2. The V gene end was trimmed by 6 bases and the J gene end by 4 bases; junction bases not matched to a gene: 7. Germline-derived CDR1 and CDR2 are ENHRY and SYGVKD. This CDR3 is 16 amino acids long. CDR3 coding DNA: TGTGCCATCAGGGTACTAGCGGGAGTGGGCACCGGGGAGCTGTTTTTT. It encodes CAIRVLAGVGTGELFF.